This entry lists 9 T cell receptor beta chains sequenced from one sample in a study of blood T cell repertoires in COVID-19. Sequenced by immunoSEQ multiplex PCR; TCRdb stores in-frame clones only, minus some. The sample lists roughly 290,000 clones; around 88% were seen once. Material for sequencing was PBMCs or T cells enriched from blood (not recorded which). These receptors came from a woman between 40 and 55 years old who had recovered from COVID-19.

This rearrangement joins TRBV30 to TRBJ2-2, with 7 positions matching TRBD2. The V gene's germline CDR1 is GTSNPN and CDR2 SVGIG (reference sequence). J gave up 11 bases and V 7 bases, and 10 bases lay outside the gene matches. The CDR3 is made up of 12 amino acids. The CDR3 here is CASTPGGKELFF. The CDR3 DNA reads TGTGCCTCGACCCCGGGGGGAAAAGAGCTGTTTTTT.

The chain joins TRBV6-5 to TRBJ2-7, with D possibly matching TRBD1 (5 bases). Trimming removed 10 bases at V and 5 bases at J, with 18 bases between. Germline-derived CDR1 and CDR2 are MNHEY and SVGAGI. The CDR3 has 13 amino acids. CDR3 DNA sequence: TGTGCCACCCAAACGGACATGTGGAACGAGCAGTACTTC. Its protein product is CATQTDMWNEQYF.

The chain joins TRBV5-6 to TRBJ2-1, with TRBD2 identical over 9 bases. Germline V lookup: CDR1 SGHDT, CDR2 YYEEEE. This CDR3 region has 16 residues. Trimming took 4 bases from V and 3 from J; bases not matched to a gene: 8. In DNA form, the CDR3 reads TGTGCCAGCAGCCCCATTAGCGGGAGTGGCTACAATGAGCAGTTCTTC. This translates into CASSPISGSGYNEQFF.

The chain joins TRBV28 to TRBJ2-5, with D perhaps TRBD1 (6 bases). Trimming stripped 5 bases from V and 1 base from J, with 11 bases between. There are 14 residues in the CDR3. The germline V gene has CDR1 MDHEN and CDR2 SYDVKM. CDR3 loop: CASSRTGLQETQYF. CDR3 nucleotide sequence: TGTGCCAGCAGTCGAACAGGGCTCCAAGAGACCCAGTACTTC.

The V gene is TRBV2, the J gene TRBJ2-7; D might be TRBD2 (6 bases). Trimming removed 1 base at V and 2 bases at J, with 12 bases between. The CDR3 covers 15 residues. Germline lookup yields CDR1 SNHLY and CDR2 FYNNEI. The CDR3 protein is CASSEVGGRAYEQYF. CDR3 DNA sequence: TGTGCCAGCAGTGAAGTCGGGGGAAGGGCCTACGAGCAGTACTTC.

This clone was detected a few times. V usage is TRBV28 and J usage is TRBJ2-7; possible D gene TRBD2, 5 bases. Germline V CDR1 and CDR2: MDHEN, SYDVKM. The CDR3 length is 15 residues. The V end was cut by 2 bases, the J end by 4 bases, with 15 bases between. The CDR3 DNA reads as TGTGCCAGCAGTTTACCCTTTGGATCGGGGTACGAGCAGTACTTC. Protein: CASSLPFGSGYEQYF.

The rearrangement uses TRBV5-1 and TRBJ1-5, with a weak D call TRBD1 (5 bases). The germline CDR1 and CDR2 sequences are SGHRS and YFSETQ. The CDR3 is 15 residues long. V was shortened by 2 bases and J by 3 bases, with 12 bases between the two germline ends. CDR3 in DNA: TGCGCCAGCAGCTTCTACGGGGGTCCCAATCAGCCCCAGCATTTT. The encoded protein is CASSFYGGPNQPQHF.

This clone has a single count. The CDR3 DNA is TGTGCCAGCAGCTTGTACCTGGGACAGGTCGTGTCAGCTGAAGCTTTCTTT. Its protein product is CASSLYLGQVVSAEAFF. V gene TRBV5-6 combines with J gene TRBJ1-1; 8 bases match TRBD1. The CDR3 consists of 17 residues. V shed 1 base, J shed 6 bases, and the junction held 14 bases outside the gene matches. Germline values: CDR1 SGHDT, CDR2 YYEEEE.

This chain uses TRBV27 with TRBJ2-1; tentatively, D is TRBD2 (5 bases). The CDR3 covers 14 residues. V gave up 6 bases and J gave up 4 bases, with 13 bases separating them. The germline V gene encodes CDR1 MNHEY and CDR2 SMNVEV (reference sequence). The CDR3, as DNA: TGTGCCAGCAGGCCGCTAGCTTTGTACAATGAGCAGTTCTTC. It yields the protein CASRPLALYNEQFF.